This T cell receptor (beta chain) was sequenced for a study of T cell changes during pregnancy in multiple sclerosis. From germline, CDR1 is MNHNS and CDR2 SASEGT. Trimming took off 2 bases at V and 5 bases at J, with 11 bases between the two ends. This CDR3 is built from 14 residues. Some clones are missing from TCRdb's copy, which holds only in-frame ones; the method was immunoSEQ multiplex PCR. The data contain tens of thousands of clones, about nine tenths of them singletons. V usage is TRBV6-1 and J usage is TRBJ2-3; no firm D call. The specimen was peripheral blood, collected after pregnancy. This TCR derives from a female donor in good health, enrolled as a control in a pregnancy study. CDR3 in DNA: TGTGCCAGCAGTGAAAGCCAGGCACGAGATACGCAGTATTTT. This encodes CASSESQARDTQYF.